Detailed here is one T cell receptor beta chain. This clone has only a few counts. What antigen it recognizes has not been identified. Base qualities are missing; no much larger clone stands one base away. Reading the germline V gene gives CDR1 WSHSY and CDR2 SAAADI. Spanning cysteine to phenylalanine, the CDR3 consists of 15 amino acids. Kept here is only the CDR3 DNA, which spans 45 bases and is read in frame from base 1. Compared with germline, V lacks 6 bases and J lacks 6 bases; bases without a gene match: 13. These data are taken from a study of blood T cell repertoires in COVID-19 (dated by TCRdb to the early 2020s). A note on the overall study: Collaborator samples came from the United States, Italy and Spain and covered acute and convalescent phases of COVID-19. The prospective study material was composed of cDNA or gDNA derived from T cells, B-cell-depleted T cells, or PBMCs. Deeply sampled blood TCRbeta repertoires from subjects exposed to, actively infected with, or recovered from COVID-19 were included in the dataset. The repertoires were released in a freely available public database meant as a resource for research on the immune response to SARS-CoV-2. Samples were obtained from the ongoing ImmuneRACE study (first 160 participants) and from over a thousand subjects provided by 6 global collaborators. Nearly every sample came with metadata listing a de-identified subject ID, COVID-19 status, age in years and sex. Where available, HLA class I and class II types were obtained from metadata supplied by the sample provider rather than from assay-based typing. General findings and caveats noted by the study authors: Clinical and demographic metadata were provided uncurated, with the amount varying by source and participant.

In Seattle, one collaborating source enrolled patients while the infection was active and tracked those patients longitudinally over the course of disease. The collaborating institutions used their own protocols to collect whole blood in K2EDTA tubes. For TCRbeta analysis, collaborators shipped samples as frozen whole blood, isolated PBMCs, or DNA extracted from either of those sample types. TCRbeta CDR3 regions were amplified from genomic DNA using the immunoSEQ Assay, a bias-controlled multiplex PCR. The original methods were these. The number of nucleated cells in each sample was estimated by amplification of reference gene primers within the assay. To quantify the absolute abundance of each unique TCRbeta CDR3 rearrangement, sequence reads were collapsed and filtered. Productive Simpson clonality was computed per sample as the square root of Simpson's diversity index over productive rearrangements. This is the immuneACCESS table as TCRdb keeps it, with only in-frame sequences that have V and J called. A part of the clones is gone; compared with another copy, unresolved V genes explain less than half, and the rest is unexplained. V and J calls and clone size are as listed in that table; D and trimming were resolved from the DNA. This sample has about 130,000 clones in its table, and roughly 77% of those were observed once. The ten largest clones take up approximately 5% of the sample.

Sample: peripheral blood. Recombination joined TRBV10-2 with TRBJ1-1, and TRBD1 aligns with 7 junction nucleotides. This clonotype originated in a woman aged 70-85 years with COVID-19, enrolled during active disease. The CDR3 region has the sequence CASRENPTGSSEAFF. The DNA is TGCGCCAGCAGGGAAAACCCGACAGGGTCCTCTGAAGCTTTCTTT.